The clone carrying this TCR beta chain was found a few times. These data belong to a study of beta chain features in type 1 diabetes. Expressed TCRB transcripts were sequenced because the entire RNA isolate underwent reverse transcription. Some clones are missing from TCRdb's copy, which holds only in-frame ones; the method was immunoSEQ multiplex PCR. Of 150,000 to 190,000 clones listed, around 10% are singletons. Germline V CDR1 and CDR2: SGHNT, YYREEE (reference sequence). The length of the CDR3 is 15 residues. Trimming took 6 bases from V and 5 from J; bases not matched to a gene: 7. Donors contributed one heparinised blood draw apiece, averaging roughly 0.12 L.

The TCR was taken from a man aged 18 to 35 in good health. The material sequenced was central memory CD4+ T cells from blood. The gene calls are TRBV5-4 and TRBJ2-2; the match to TRBD2 covers 10 bases. DNA of the CDR3: TGTGCCAGCACCATAGCGGGAGGTGCGACCGGGGAGCTGTTTTTT. Translation gives CASTIAGGATGELFF.